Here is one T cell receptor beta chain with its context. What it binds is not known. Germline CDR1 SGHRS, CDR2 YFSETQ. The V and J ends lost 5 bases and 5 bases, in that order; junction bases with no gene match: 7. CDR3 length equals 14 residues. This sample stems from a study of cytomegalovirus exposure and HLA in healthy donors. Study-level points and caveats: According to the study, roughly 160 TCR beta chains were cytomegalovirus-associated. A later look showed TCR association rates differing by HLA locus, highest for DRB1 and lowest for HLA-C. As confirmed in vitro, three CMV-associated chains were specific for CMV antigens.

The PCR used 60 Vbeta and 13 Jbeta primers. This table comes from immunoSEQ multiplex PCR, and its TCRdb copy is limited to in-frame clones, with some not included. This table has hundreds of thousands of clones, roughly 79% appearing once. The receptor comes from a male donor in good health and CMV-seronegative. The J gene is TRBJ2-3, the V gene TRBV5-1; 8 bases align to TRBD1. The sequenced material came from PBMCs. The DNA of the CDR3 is TGCGCCAGCAGGCTTGGACAGGGTGTAGATACGCAGTATTTT. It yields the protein CASRLGQGVDTQYF.